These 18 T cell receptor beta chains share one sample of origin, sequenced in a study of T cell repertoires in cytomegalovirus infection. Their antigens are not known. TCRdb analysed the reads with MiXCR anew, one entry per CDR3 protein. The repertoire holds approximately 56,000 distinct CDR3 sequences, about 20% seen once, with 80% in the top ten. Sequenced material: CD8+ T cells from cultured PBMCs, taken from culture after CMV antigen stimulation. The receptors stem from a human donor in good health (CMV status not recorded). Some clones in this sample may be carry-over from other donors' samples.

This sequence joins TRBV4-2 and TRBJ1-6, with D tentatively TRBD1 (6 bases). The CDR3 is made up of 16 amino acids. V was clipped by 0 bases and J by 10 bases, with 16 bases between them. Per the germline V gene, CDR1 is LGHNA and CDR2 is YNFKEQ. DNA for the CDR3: TGTGCCAGCAGCCAAGAACAGGGAATGCTCAACTCACCCCTCCACTTT. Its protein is CASSQEQGMLNSPLHF.

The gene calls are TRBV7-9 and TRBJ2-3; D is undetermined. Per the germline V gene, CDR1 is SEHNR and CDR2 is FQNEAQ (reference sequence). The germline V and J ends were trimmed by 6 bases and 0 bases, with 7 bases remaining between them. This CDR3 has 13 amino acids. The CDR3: CASSPSSTDTQYF. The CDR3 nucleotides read TGTGCCAGCAGTCCCTCTAGCACAGATACGCAGTATTTT.

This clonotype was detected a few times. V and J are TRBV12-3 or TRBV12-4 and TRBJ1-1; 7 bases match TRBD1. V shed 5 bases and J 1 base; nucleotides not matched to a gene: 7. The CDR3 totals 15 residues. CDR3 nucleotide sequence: TGTGCCAGCAGTCCCCCCGGACAGGCGAACACTGAAGCTTTCTTT. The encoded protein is CASSPPGQANTEAFF.

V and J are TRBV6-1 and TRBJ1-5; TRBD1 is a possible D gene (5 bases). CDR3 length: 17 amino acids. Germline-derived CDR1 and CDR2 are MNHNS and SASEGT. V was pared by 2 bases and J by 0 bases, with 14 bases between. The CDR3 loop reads CASSERGFGYSNQPQHF. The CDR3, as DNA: TGTGCCAGCAGTGAACGGGGGTTCGGGTATAGCAATCAGCCCCAGCATTTT.

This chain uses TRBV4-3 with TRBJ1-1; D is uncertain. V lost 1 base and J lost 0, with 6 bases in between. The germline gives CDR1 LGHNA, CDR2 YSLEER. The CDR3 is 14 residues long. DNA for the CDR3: TGCGCCAGCAGCCAAGGACACATGAACACTGAAGCTTTCTTT. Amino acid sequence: CASSQGHMNTEAFF.

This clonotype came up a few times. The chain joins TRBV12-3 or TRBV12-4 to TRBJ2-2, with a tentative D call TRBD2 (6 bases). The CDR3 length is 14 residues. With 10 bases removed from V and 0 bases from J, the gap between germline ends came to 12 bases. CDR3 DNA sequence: TGTGCCACGCGGGACGGATCGAACACCGGGGAGCTGTTTTTT. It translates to CATRDGSNTGELFF.

Here the CDR3 reads CASSSISRGLGEAFF. The CDR3 DNA reads TGTGCCAGCAGTAGTATTTCCAGGGGGCTAGGGGAAGCTTTCTTT. This chain links TRBV27 with TRBJ1-1; 8 bases are shared with TRBD1. The junction had 13 bases not matched to a gene; V was cut back by 5 bases and J by 8 bases. This CDR3 has 15 amino acids. CDR1 is MNHEY, CDR2 SMNVEV, per germline (reference sequence).

CDR3 DNA sequence: TGTGCCAGCAGTTACGGCAGGGGAATGACGTATGGCTACACCTTC. The encoded protein is CASSYGRGMTYGYTF. The chain recombines TRBV6-2 or TRBV6-3 with TRBJ1-2; TRBD1 is a possible D gene (6 bases). Germline V gene sequence: CDR1 MNHEY, CDR2 SVGEGT. Trimming removed 2 bases from V and 5 bases from J, with 15 bases in between. There are 15 residues in the CDR3.

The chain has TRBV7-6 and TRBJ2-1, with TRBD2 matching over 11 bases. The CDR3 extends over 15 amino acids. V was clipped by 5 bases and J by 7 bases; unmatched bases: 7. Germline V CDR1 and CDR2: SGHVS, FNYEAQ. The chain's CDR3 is CASSNSGGASNEQFF. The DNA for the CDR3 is TGTGCCAGCAGCAATAGCGGGGGGGCCAGTAATGAGCAGTTCTTC.

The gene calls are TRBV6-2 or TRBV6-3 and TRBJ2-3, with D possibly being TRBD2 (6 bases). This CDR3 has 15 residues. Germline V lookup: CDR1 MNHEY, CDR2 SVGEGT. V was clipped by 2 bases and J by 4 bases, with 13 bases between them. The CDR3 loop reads CASSYLREVPDTQYF. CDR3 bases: TGTGCCAGCAGTTACCTGAGGGAGGTTCCAGATACGCAGTATTTT.

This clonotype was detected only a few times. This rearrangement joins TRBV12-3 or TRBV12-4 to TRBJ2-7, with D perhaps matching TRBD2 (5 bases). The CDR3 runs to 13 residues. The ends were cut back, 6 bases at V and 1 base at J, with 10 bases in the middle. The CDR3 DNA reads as TGTGCCAGCAGACCGGGGTCTTCCTACGAGCAGTACTTC. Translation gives CASRPGSSYEQYF.

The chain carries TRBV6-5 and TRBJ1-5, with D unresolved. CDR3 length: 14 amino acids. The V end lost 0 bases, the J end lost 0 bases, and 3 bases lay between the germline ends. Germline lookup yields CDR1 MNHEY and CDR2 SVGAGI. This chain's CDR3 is CASSYSSSNQPQHF. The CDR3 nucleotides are TGTGCCAGCAGTTACTCGAGTAGCAATCAGCCCCAGCATTTT.

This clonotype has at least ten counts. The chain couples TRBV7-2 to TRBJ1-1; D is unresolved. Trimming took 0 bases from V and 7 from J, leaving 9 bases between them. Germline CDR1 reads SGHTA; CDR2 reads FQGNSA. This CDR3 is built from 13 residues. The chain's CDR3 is CASSLADGIEAFF. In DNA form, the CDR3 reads TGTGCCAGCAGCTTAGCCGACGGGATTGAAGCTTTCTTT. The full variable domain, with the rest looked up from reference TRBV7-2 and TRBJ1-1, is GAGVSQSPSNKVTEKGKDVELRCDPISGHTALYWYRQSLGQGLEFLIYFQGNSAPDKSGLPSDRFSAERTGGSVSTLTIQRTQQEDSAVYLCASSLADGIEAFFGQGTRLTVV.

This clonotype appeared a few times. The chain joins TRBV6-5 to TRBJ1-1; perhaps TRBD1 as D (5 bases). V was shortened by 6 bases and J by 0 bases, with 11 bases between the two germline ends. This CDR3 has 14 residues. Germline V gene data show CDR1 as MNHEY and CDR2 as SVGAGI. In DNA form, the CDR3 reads TGTGCCAGCAGGAGGGACGGAATGAACACTGAAGCTTTCTTT. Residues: CASRRDGMNTEAFF.

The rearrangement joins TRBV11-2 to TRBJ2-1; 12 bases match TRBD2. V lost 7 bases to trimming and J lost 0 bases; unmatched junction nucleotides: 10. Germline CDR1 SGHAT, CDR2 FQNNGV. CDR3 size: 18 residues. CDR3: CASNGLAGYAHSYNEQFF. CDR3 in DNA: TGTGCCAGCAACGGACTAGCGGGATACGCTCACTCCTACAATGAGCAGTTCTTC. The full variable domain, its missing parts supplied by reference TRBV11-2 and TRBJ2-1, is EAGVAQSPRYKIIEKRQSVAFWCNPISGHATLYWYQQILGQGPKLLIQFQNNGVVDDSQLPKDRFSAERLKGVDSTLKIQPAKLEDSAVYLCASNGLAGYAHSYNEQFFGPGTRLTVL.

CDR3 coding DNA: TGTGCCAGCAGCCCCGGACAGGGGGTAACCCTAGCTTTCTTT. This codes for CASSPGQGVTLAFF. This chain uses TRBV7-9 with TRBJ1-1, with 10 bases fitting TRBD1. Looked up from germline, CDR1 is SEHNR and CDR2 is FQNEAQ (reference sequence). V lost 5 bases, J lost 10 bases, and 10 bases stayed unmatched. This CDR3 region has 14 residues.

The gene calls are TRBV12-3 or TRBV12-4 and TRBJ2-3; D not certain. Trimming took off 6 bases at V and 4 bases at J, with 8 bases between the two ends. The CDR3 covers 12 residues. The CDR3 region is CASSHLPDTQYF. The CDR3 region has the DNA TGTGCCAGCAGCCACCTACCAGATACGCAGTATTTT.

CDR3 nucleotide sequence: TGTGCCAGCAGCAACCGACAGGGGAACTATGGCTACACCTTC. This sequence encodes CASSNRQGNYGYTF. This rearrangement joins TRBV7-2 to TRBJ1-2, with 8 bases lining up with TRBD1. The CDR3 loop spans 14 amino acids. Germline values: CDR1 SGHTA, CDR2 FQGNSA. The V and J ends lost 5 bases and 2 bases, in that order; junction bases with no gene match: 4.